This TCR beta chain came from a study of blood T cell repertoires in COVID-19. Study background: COVID-19 samples from acute and convalescent phases originated in the United States, Italy and Spain. From T cells, B-cell-depleted T cells, or PBMCs came the material, which was cDNA or gDNA.

Trimming left V 2 bases short and J 1 base short, with 12 bases between. The CDR3 consists of 16 residues. The germline CDR1 and CDR2 sequences are MNHEY and SVGEGT. How the authors handled the data: The assay estimated nucleated cells by amplifying reference gene primers. The repertoire was sequenced with immunoSEQ multiplex PCR; TCRdb's copy has only in-frame clones and lacks some. The DNA was the basis for D and trimming; V, J and clone size are from that table. The sample consists of about 250,000 clones, just over 85% of them appearing once. The V call is TRBV6-2 or TRBV6-3, the J call TRBJ1-5; tentative D call: TRBD1 (5 bases). Specimen: peripheral blood. The clonotype was recovered from a man at least 80 years old with acute or convalescent COVID-19. CDR3 sequence: CASSYGWGLSNQPQHF. For the CDR3, the DNA is TGTGCCAGCAGTTACGGGTGGGGACTCAGCAATCAGCCCCAGCATTTT.